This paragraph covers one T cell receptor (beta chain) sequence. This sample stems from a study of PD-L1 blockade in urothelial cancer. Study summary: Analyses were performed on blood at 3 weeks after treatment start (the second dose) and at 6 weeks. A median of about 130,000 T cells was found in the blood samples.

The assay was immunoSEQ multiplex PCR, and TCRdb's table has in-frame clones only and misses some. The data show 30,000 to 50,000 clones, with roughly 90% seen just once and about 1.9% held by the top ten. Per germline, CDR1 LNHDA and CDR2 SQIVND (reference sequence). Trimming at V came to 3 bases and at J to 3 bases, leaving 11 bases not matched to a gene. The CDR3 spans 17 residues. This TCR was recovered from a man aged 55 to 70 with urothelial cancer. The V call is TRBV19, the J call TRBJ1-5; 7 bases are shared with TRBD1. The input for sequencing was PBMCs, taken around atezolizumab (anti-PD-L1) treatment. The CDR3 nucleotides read TGTGCCAGTAGTATTGCACAGGAGGGGGCTTTCAATCAGCCCCAGCATTTT. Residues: CASSIAQEGAFNQPQHF.